This is a list of T cell receptor beta chains from one sample in a study of read filtering for tumor transcriptome and immune sequencing. TCRdb re-derived calls from the reads in MiXCR, one entry per CDR3 protein. The sample lists 49,000 or so distinct CDR3 sequences; roughly 12% were seen once. Specimen: a population of CD138-negative cells sorted from bone marrow. These receptors all stem from a donor over 35 with multiple myeloma. Each CDR3 is given with its conserved first and last residue. A D gene is named only where the DNA matches it firmly. Part of the rows lack a size; the others show once, few, many or a class for expanded clones.

v_gene: TRBV5-1; abundance: many; d_gene: .; j_gene: TRBJ1-1; CDR3aa: CASSEQGNTEAFF; CDR3nt: TGCGCCAGCAGCGAGCAGGGGAACACTGAAGCTTTCTTT
v_gene: TRBV7-9; abundance: many; d_gene: .; j_gene: TRBJ1-1; CDR3aa: CASSLGIIEEAFF; CDR3nt: TGTGCCAGCAGCTTAGGAATAATTGAGGAAGCTTTCTTT
v_gene: TRBV5-1; abundance: many; d_gene: .; j_gene: TRBJ2-1; CDR3aa: CASSQQQVSSYNEQFF; CDR3nt: TGCGCCAGCAGCCAACAACAGGTTAGCTCCTACAATGAGCAGTTCTTC
v_gene: TRBV5-1; abundance: many; d_gene: .; j_gene: TRBJ2-7; CDR3aa: CASSLGLDYEQYF; CDR3nt: TGCGCCAGCAGCTTAGGGTTAGACTACGAGCAGTACTTC
v_gene: TRBV7-9; abundance: .; d_gene: .; j_gene: TRBJ2-2; CDR3aa: CASSVIDTGELFF; CDR3nt: TGTGCCAGCAGCGTTATTGACACCGGGGAGCTGTTTTTT
v_gene: TRBV29-1; abundance: many; d_gene: .; j_gene: TRBJ2-1; CDR3aa: CSVEGGARVASYNEQFF; CDR3nt: TGCAGCGTTGAAGGTGGTGCGCGGGTGGCTTCCTACAATGAGCAGTTCTTC
v_gene: TRBV19; abundance: many; d_gene: TRBD1; j_gene: TRBJ2-6; CDR3aa: CASKGASGANVLTF; CDR3nt: TGTGCCAGTAAGGGGGCCTCTGGGGCCAACGTCCTGACTTTC
v_gene: TRBV7-8; abundance: few; d_gene: .; j_gene: TRBJ2-1; CDR3aa: CATGVIIEQFF; CDR3nt: TGTGCCACCGGGGTGATAATTGAGCAGTTCTTC
v_gene: TRBV14; abundance: once; d_gene: .; j_gene: TRBJ2-3; CDR3aa: CASSQALGGTQYF; CDR3nt: TGTGCCAGCAGCCAAGCATTGGGAGGTACGCAGTATTTT
v_gene: TRBV19; abundance: many; d_gene: TRBD2; j_gene: TRBJ2-3; CDR3aa: CASLAVNTDTQYF; CDR3nt: TGTGCCAGTCTAGCGGTGAACACAGATACGCAGTATTTT
v_gene: TRBV28; abundance: many; d_gene: .; j_gene: TRBJ2-2; CDR3aa: CASTSGTTGELFF; CDR3nt: TGTGCCAGCACCTCAGGGACCACCGGGGAGCTGTTTTTT
v_gene: TRBV6-2/TRBV6-3; abundance: many; d_gene: TRBD1; j_gene: TRBJ1-1; CDR3aa: CASRAGQGRRDTEAFF; CDR3nt: TGTGCCAGCAGGGCTGGACAGGGGAGACGGGACACTGAAGCTTTCTTT
v_gene: TRBV7-2; abundance: many; d_gene: .; j_gene: TRBJ2-2; CDR3aa: CASSLTGSNTGELFF; CDR3nt: TGTGCCAGCAGCTTAACAGGGTCGAACACCGGGGAGCTGTTTTTT
v_gene: TRBV29-1; abundance: many; d_gene: TRBD1; j_gene: TRBJ2-7; CDR3aa: CSVWDRGLAEQYF; CDR3nt: TGCAGCGTTTGGGACAGGGGGCTCGCCGAGCAGTACTTC
v_gene: TRBV18; abundance: many; d_gene: TRBD2; j_gene: TRBJ2-5; CDR3aa: CASSPGLAGMETQYF; CDR3nt: TGTGCCAGCTCACCGGGACTAGCGGGCATGGAGACCCAGTACTTC
v_gene: TRBV6-5; abundance: many; d_gene: .; j_gene: TRBJ2-5; CDR3aa: CASSYSNSQETQYF; CDR3nt: TGTGCCAGCAGTTACTCGAACAGCCAAGAGACCCAGTACTTC
v_gene: TRBV12-3/TRBV12-4; abundance: .; d_gene: .; j_gene: TRBJ2-2; CDR3aa: CASSPTHGSSTGEPFF; CDR3nt: TGTGCCAGCAGTCCAACACATGGAAGCAGCACCGGGGAGCCGTTTTTT
v_gene: TRBV11-3; abundance: many; d_gene: TRBD2; j_gene: TRBJ2-3; CDR3aa: CASSSGLATDTQYF; CDR3nt: TGTGCCAGCAGCTCCGGACTAGCCACCGATACGCAGTATTTT